The TCR beta chain described here comes from a study of regulatory T cells in long-lasting Graves disease. This clonotype has only a few counts. The antigen is not known. Combining iRepertoire HTBI primers with Arm-PCR of CDR3 regions, the authors built TCR beta libraries. TCRdb used MiXCR to reprocess the multiplex PCR reads, holding one entry per CDR3 protein. The sample shows approximately 350,000 distinct CDR3 sequences, around 15% of them seen only once. Germline V gene sequence: CDR1 SGHTA, CDR2 FQGTGA. The germline V and J ends were trimmed by 5 bases and 3 bases, with 19 bases remaining between them. CDR3 length: 16 amino acids. General study results and limits: Segments TRBV28, TRBJ1-2 and TRBJ2-5 showed preferential usage in persistent disease.

Stated time point: newly diagnosed GD, antithyroid drugs for less than 3 months. PBMC RNA was the source of the TCR library. A further study also used this sample, focusing on T cells in Graves' hyperthyroidism and ophthalmopathy. This second study says: Stable hyperthyroidism: no ophthalmopathy progression over 18 months of follow-up. An initial round of RT-PCR targeting the TCR CDR3 relied on the HTBI primer set. Clonotypes that were expanded in thyroid above 0.001 mostly appeared in blood too.

The V call is TRBV7-3, the J call TRBJ2-5; D is possibly TRBD2 (6 bases). The sequencing here drew on peripheral blood mononuclear cells (PBMCs), taken at new diagnosis, from a patient treated with antithyroid drugs. The clonotype originates from a woman between 18 and 30 years old with Graves disease. The CDR3: CASSPRLAEGKETQYF. CDR3 DNA sequence: TGTGCCAGCAGCCCTAGGCTGGCGGAGGGGAAAGAGACCCAGTACTTC.